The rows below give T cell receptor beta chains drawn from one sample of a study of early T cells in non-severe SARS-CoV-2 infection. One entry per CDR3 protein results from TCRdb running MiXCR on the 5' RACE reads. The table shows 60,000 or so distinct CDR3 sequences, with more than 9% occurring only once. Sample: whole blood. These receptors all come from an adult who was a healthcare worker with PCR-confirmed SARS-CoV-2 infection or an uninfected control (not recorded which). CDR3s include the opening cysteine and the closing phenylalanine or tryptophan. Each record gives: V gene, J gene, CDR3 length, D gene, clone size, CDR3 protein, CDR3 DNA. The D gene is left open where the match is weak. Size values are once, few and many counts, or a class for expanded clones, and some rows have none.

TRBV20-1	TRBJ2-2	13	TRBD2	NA	CSARSGGTGELFF	TGCAGTGCTAGAAGCGGGGGCACCGGGGAGCTGTTTTTT
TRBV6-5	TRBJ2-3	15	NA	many	CASSRRSGSTDTQYF	TGTGCCAGCAGTAGAAGATCTGGGAGCACAGATACGCAGTATTTT
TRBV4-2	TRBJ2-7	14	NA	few	CASSHSRDHYEQYF	TGTGCCAGCAGCCACTCCAGGGATCACTACGAGCAGTACTTC
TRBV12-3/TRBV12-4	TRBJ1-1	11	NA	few	CASSSRGPGLF	TGTGCCAGCAGCAGCCGGGGTCCGGGGCTCTTT
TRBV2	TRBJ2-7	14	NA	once	CANSEARAASEQYF	TGTGCCAACAGTGAAGCGAGGGCAGCCTCCGAGCAGTACTTC
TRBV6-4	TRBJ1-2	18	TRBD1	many	CASSALPLYRGFNYGYTF	TGTGCCAGCAGCGCCTTGCCTCTCTACAGGGGGTTTAACTATGGCTACACCTTC
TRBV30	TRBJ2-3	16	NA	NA	CAWGGRGPPSTDTQYF	TGTGCCTGGGGAGGAAGAGGACCTCCTAGCACAGATACGCAGTATTTT
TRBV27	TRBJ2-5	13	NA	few	CASKIPDQETRYF	TGTGCCAGCAAAATCCCGGACCAAGAGACCCGGTACTTC
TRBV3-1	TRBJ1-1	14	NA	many	CASRSGGAATEAFF	TGTGCCAGCAGGTCCGGGGGGGCCGCCACTGAAGCTTTCTTT
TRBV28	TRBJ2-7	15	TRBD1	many	CASSSTGTGNQEQYF	TGTGCCAGCAGTTCGACCGGGACAGGGAATCAAGAGCAGTACTTC
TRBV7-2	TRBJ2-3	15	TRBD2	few	CASSLQRGEGDTQYF	TGTGCCAGCAGCTTACAGCGGGGTGAGGGAGATACGCAGTATTTT
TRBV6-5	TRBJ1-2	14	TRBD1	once	CASRGQGANYGYTF	TGTGCCAGCAGGGGACAGGGGGCTAACTATGGCTACACCTTC
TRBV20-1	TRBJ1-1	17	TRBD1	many	CSARDRTGGSMNTEAFF	TGCAGTGCTAGAGATAGGACAGGGGGGTCCATGAACACTGAAGCTTTCTTT
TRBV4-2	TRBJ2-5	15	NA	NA	CASSQDRGGQETQYF	TGTGCCAGCAGCCAAGATCGGGGCGGCCAAGAGACCCAGTACTTC
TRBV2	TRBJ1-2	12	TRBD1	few	CASTDRGGGYTF	TGTGCCAGCACCGACAGGGGCGGTGGCTACACCTTC
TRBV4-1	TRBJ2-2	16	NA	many	CASSQVVASGAGELFF	TGCGCCAGCAGCCAAGTCGTGGCTTCAGGCGCCGGGGAGCTGTTTTTT
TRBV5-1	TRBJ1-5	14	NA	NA	CASSLEGSNQPQHF	TGCGCCAGCAGCTTGGAAGGCAGCAATCAGCCCCAGCATTTT
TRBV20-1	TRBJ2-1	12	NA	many	CSASRSDNEQFF	TGCAGTGCTAGTCGATCGGACAATGAGCAGTTCTTC
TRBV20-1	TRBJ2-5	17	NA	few	CSARDLERRREGETQYF	TGCAGTGCTAGAGATTTAGAAAGGCGGAGGGAAGGGGAGACCCAGTACTTC
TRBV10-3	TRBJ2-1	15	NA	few	CATIGPASTSYEQFF	TGTGCCACCATTGGACCGGCCTCAACCTCTTATGAGCAGTTCTTC
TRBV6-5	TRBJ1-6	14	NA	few	CASRMGGSDSPLHF	TGTGCCAGCAGAATGGGGGGCTCGGATTCACCCCTCCACTTT
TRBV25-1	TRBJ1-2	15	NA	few	CASSERETINYGYTF	TGTGCCAGCAGTGAAAGGGAGACTATCAACTATGGCTACACCTTC
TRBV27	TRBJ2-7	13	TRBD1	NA	CASSFRTGGKQYF	TGTGCCAGCAGTTTTCGGACAGGGGGGAAGCAGTACTTC
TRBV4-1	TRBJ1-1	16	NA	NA	CASSQRMLGDKGEAFF	TGCGCCAGCAGCCAAAGGATGCTGGGTGACAAGGGCGAAGCTTTCTTT
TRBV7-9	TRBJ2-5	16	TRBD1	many	CASSLAPGQGTETQYF	TGTGCCAGCAGCTTAGCTCCGGGACAGGGGACGGAGACCCAGTACTTC
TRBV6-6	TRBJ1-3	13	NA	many	CASSSLGGNTIYF	TGTGCCAGCAGCTCCCTAGGCGGAAACACCATATATTTT
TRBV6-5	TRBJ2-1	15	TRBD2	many	CASRPLADSYNEQFF	TGTGCCAGCAGACCCCTAGCGGACTCCTACAATGAGCAGTTCTTC
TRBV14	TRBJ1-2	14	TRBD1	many	CASSPTTGRYGYTF	TGTGCCAGCAGTCCTACGACAGGGAGGTATGGCTACACCTTC
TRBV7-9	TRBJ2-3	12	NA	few	CASRRVADTQYF	TGTGCCAGCAGGCGTGTTGCAGATACGCAGTATTTT
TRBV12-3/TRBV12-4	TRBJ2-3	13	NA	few	CASQVGGTDTQYF	TGTGCCAGCCAGGTGGGGGGCACAGATACGCAGTATTTT
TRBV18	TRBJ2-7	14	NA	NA	CASRGQLANYEQYF	TGTGCCAGCAGAGGACAGCTTGCCAACTACGAGCAGTACTTC
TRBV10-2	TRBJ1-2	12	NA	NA	CASSELLGGYTF	TGCGCCAGCAGTGAGCTATTAGGTGGCTACACCTTC
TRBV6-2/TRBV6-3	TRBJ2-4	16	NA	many	CASSYSTGGDKNIQYF	TGTGCCAGCAGTTACTCGACTGGGGGCGACAAAAACATTCAGTACTTC
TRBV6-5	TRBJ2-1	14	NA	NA	CASRNDLVVHEQFF	TGTGCCAGCAGGAACGATCTAGTCGTGCATGAGCAGTTCTTC
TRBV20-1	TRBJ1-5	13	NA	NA	CSARDLGNQPQHF	TGCAGTGCTAGAGATCTGGGGAATCAGCCCCAGCATTTT
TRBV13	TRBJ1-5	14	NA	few	CASSRGIGNQPQHF	TGTGCCAGCAGCAGGGGGATCGGGAATCAGCCCCAGCATTTT
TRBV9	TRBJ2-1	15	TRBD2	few	CASSVQRGRYNEQFF	TGTGCCAGCAGCGTACAGCGGGGGAGGTACAATGAGCAGTTCTTC
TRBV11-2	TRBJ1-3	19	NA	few	CASTSSVGMGITSGNTIYF	TGTGCCAGCACCTCCTCGGTAGGAATGGGGATCACCTCTGGAAACACCATATATTTT
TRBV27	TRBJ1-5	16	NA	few	CASRTLGSGENQPQHF	TGTGCCAGCAGGACTTTAGGGTCTGGGGAAAATCAGCCCCAGCATTTT
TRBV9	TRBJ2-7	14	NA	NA	CASSERDTVYEQYF	TGTGCCAGCAGCGAACGGGACACGGTCTACGAGCAGTACTTC
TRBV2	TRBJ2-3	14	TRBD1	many	CASASGQGTDTQYF	TGTGCCAGCGCATCCGGACAGGGCACAGATACGCAGTATTTT
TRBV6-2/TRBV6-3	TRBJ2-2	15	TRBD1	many	CASRPADRDTGELFF	TGTGCCAGCAGGCCCGCAGACAGGGACACCGGGGAGCTGTTTTTT
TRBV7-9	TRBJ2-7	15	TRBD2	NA	CASSRAGESSYEQYF	TGTGCCAGCAGCCGGGCGGGAGAGAGCTCCTACGAGCAGTACTTC
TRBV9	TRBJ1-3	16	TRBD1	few	CASTAKGTVSGNTIYF	TGTGCCAGCACCGCAAAAGGGACAGTCTCTGGAAACACCATATATTTT
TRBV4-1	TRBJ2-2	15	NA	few	CASSPGQFSTGELFF	TGCGCCAGCAGCCCGGGACAATTTTCGACCGGGGAGCTGTTTTTT
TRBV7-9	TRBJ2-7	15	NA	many	CASSLVVQNSYEQYF	TGTGCCAGCAGCTTAGTTGTCCAAAACTCCTACGAGCAGTACTTC
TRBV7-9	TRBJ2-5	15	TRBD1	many	CASSPPGQPQETQYF	TGTGCCAGCAGCCCACCGGGACAGCCACAAGAGACCCAGTACTTC
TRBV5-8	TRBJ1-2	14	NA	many	CASSLHGPSYGYTF	TGTGCCAGCAGCTTACACGGACCGAGCTATGGCTACACCTTC
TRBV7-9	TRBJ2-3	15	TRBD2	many	CASSPSGTSTDTQYF	TGTGCCAGCAGCCCTAGCGGGACCAGCACAGATACGCAGTATTTT
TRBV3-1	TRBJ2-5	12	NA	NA	CASSQWGETQYF	TGTGCCAGCAGCCAATGGGGAGAGACCCAGTACTTC
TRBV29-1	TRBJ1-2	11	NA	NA	CSVQGNYGYTF	TGCAGCGTTCAGGGGAACTATGGCTACACCTTC
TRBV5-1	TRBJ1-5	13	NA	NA	CASSLAPNQPQHF	TGCGCCAGCAGCTTGGCCCCCAATCAGCCCCAGCATTTT
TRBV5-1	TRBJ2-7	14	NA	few	CASSLARGYYEQYF	TGCGCCAGCAGCTTGGCCCGGGGGTACTACGAGCAGTACTTC
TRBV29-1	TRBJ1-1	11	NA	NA	CSVCFGTEAFF	TGCAGCGTTTGTTTCGGCACTGAAGCTTTCTTT
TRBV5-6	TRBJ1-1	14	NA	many	CASSPTLRDTEAFF	TGTGCCAGCAGCCCAACACTAAGGGACACTGAAGCTTTCTTT
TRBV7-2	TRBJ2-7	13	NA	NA	CASSSRLLYEQYF	TGTGCCAGCAGCTCCCGACTCCTTTACGAGCAGTACTTC
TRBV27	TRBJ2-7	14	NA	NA	CASSFAPRQVEQYF	TGTGCCAGCAGTTTTGCCCCACGCCAGGTGGAGCAGTACTTC
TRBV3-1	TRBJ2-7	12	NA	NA	CASSQGHYEQYF	TGTGCCAGCAGCCAAGGTCACTACGAGCAGTACTTC
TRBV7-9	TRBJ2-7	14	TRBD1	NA	CASSGTGGTYEQYF	TGTGCCAGCAGCGGGACAGGGGGTACCTACGAGCAGTACTTC
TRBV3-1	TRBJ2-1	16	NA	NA	CASSPGALPKSSEQFF	TGTGCCAGCAGCCCCGGGGCCCTGCCCAAAAGCAGTGAGCAGTTCTTC